This T cell receptor (beta chain) comes out of a study of beta chain features in type 1 diabetes (dated 2018 in TCRdb). At the level of the whole study: Mean age, gender distribution, total cell number and subset yield were not different between patients and healthy donors. A total of about 100,000,000 sorted cells were examined across all samples, and RNA yield correlated strongly with the number of cells per subset. The study compared the TCRB repertoires of sorted circulating CD4+ T cell subsets in recently diagnosed type 1 diabetes patients with those in matched healthy donors. Whereas all 30 or so donors provided naive and central memory subsets, regulatory and stem cell-like memory subsets were isolated from just 8 patients and about eight healthy donors.

The study at large found these results: In all four CD4+ subsets, TCRB CDR3 length was moderately but significantly shorter in type 1 diabetes patients. Because cDNA was sequenced instead of genomic DNA, activated cells with high expression could be over-represented, although the groups did not differ in activation or CD3 levels. Because the HLA sub-analyses included only small numbers of individuals, any influence of HLA type on TCRB rearrangement was left unresolved. Patients with type 1 diabetes made fewer insertions and deleted more nucleotides at VDJ recombination sites, implying thymic rearrangement abnormalities. Naive, central memory and regulatory TCRB repertoires appeared more similar among patients than among healthy donors. PCR might favor shorter templates, but patient and control samples were amplified and corrected together, so any skew would affect both groups equally.

This clone was observed once. Its target antigen remains unknown. Within one base of it there is no much larger clone, and no base qualities were kept. Reading from cysteine to phenylalanine, the CDR3 counts 14 amino acids. Only CDR3 DNA is held: 42 bases, read in frame from base 1. CDR1 and CDR2 (SEHNR, FQNEAQ) derive from the germline V gene (reference sequence). The entire amount of isolated RNA was reverse transcribed using the High Capacity cDNA Reverse Transcription Kit, so the sequenced TCRB transcripts were expressed ones. Naive, central memory and regulatory T cell samples underwent deep immunoSEQ sequencing, averaging roughly 3.3 million total reads per sample. Sorted cells were lysed in RLT buffer and RNA was extracted with DNase-treated RNeasy Micro or Mini kits, depending on cell number. To prevent cross-contamination, every cell subset was processed on its own, while patient and healthy donor samples were processed together. TCRB sequences were amplified from cDNA with the immunoSEQ multiplex PCR, producing 87-bp fragments spanning the CDR3 region. Sequencing of the amplicons was done on the Illumina HiSeq platform. In the source study's methods: Synthetic template baselines were used to correct PCR bias computationally, reads within Hamming distance 2 were collapsed, and singletons that could not be merged were discarded. Reads were aligned to IMGT to assign V, D and J genes, CDR3 length, and insertions or deletions at six rearrangement sites. Within each subset, clonotype counts were normalized to sorted cell number, and only after that were true diversity and Gini coefficients computed with the tcR R package. Repertoire sharing was quantified using the overlap coefficient calculated on TCRB nucleotide sequences. The immuneACCESS repertoire file appears here via TCRdb, limited to in-frame rearrangements. These files lack a portion of the clones; in checked studies, under half of the deficit traces to unresolved V genes, and the cause of the others is not known. V and J calls and clone size are copied from that table; D and trimming were computed from the DNA. Recorded for this sample are some 44,000 clones; about 51% of them occurred a single time. Less than 2.5% of the sample rests with the top ten.

A single peripheral blood draw of roughly 0.11 L on average was collected from each donor into heparinised tubes. Using a panel that included CD45RO, CCR7, CD25, CD127, CD95 and CD27, naive, central memory, regulatory and stem cell-like memory CD4+ T cells were sorted on a BD FACSAria II. Purity was above 95% for every sorted population. PBMCs were isolated right away by Lymphoprep density gradient centrifugation and were stained directly, without culture. Samples were stained and sorted in pairs, with one healthy donor and one patient per experiment, so that batch effects were minimized. The source material was Tregs from blood. The cell subset or site label, as the study defines it: regulatory CD4+ T cells. This sequence originates from a woman between 18 and 29 years old in good health. The rearrangement combines TRBV7-9 with TRBJ2-5; TRBD1 is perhaps the D gene, given 6 matching bases. The end of the DNA is better explained by TRBJ2-7, so the J call may be wrong. The DNA is as follows: TGTGCCAGCAGCGCAAGGGCAGGGGCCTACGAGCAGTACTTC. Its product reads: CASSARAGAYEQYF.